Shown below are 8 T cell receptor beta chains from a single sample sequenced in a study of T cell responses to AZD1222 COVID-19 vaccine. Here immunoSEQ multiplex PCR was the method, and the copy in TCRdb shows in-frame clones only, minus some. The sample contains around 270,000 clones, about 94% of which appear only once. This material consisted of peripheral blood, taken 28 days after the second AZD1222 dose. These receptors all stem from an adult who received the AZD1222 COVID-19 vaccine.

The gene calls are TRBV21-1 and TRBJ2-5. TRBV21-1 is a known pseudogene. The CDR3 has 12 amino acids. The CDR3 region has the DNA TGTGCCAGCACCTTCGGGACCGGGGACCAGTACTTC. Protein product: CASTFGTGDQYF.

The chain couples TRBV7-2 to TRBJ2-1, with 7 bases matching TRBD2. The CDR3 length is 14 residues. The germline gives CDR1 SGHTA, CDR2 FQGNSA. Germline trimming cut 1 base from V and 5 bases from J; bases unmatched to any gene: 2. The CDR3 here is CASSLGTSDNEQFF. The CDR3 DNA reads TGTGCCAGCAGCTTAGGTACTAGCGACAATGAGCAGTTCTTC. Drawing the rest from reference TRBV7-2 and TRBJ2-1, the complete variable domain is GAGVSQSPSNKVTEKGKDVELRCDPISGHTALYWYRQSLGQGLEFLIYFQGNSAPDKSGLPSDRFSAERTGGSVSTLTIQRTQQEDSAVYLCASSLGTSDNEQFFGPGTRLTVL.

In the case of this clone: The sample contains more than one DNA sequence encoding this CDR3. The CDR3 coding sequence is TGCGCCAGCAGCCTGCAGGAGACCCAGTACTTC. Protein product: CASSLQETQYF. J is TRBJ2-5 and V is TRBV5-1; D not resolved. Germline V lookup: CDR1 SGHRS, CDR2 YFSETQ. V was cut by 4 bases and J by 5 bases, with 6 bases left in between. The CDR3 is 11 amino acids.

V gene TRBV7-3 combines with J gene TRBJ2-1; tentative D call: TRBD2 (5 bases). CDR3 length equals 16 residues. The germline V gene has CDR1 SGHTA and CDR2 FQGTGA. The V and J ends lost 5 bases and 0 bases respectively, with 14 bases between them. Here the CDR3 DNA reads TGTGCCAGCAGCCTAAGCCCAGCGGACTCCTACAATGAGCAGTTCTTC. Encoded protein: CASSLSPADSYNEQFF. The full variable domain, completed using reference TRBV7-3 and TRBJ2-1, is GAGVSQTPSNKVTEKGKYVELRCDPISGHTALYWYRQSLGQGPEFLIYFQGTGAADDSGLPNDRFFAVRPEGSVSTLKIQRTERGDSAVYLCASSLSPADSYNEQFFGPGTRLTVL.

This clone was observed once. The chain links TRBV15 to TRBJ2-7; D assignment may be TRBD1 or TRBD2 (6 bases each). CDR3 length: 16 residues. Trimming shortened V by 5 bases and J by 4 bases, and 21 bases separated the two germline ends. Germline loops: CDR1 LNHNV, CDR2 YYDKDF (reference sequence). The CDR3 DNA is TGTGCCACCAGCCCCCAGGGGCGGGAAATTTTTTACGAGCAGTACTTC. Translated: CATSPQGREIFYEQYF.

V usage is TRBV28 and J usage is TRBJ2-7; 10 nucleotides align to TRBD2. Germline CDR1 reads MDHEN; CDR2 reads SYDVKM. V lost 7 bases to trimming and J lost 4 bases; unmatched junction nucleotides: 7. The CDR3 runs to 14 residues. CDR3 in amino acids: CASTEAGGPYEQYF. The CDR3, as DNA: TGTGCCAGCACCGAAGCGGGGGGGCCTTACGAGCAGTACTTC.

This chain joins TRBV2 and TRBJ1-5; D is ambiguous. The CDR3 has 14 residues. CDR1 is SNHLY and CDR2 is FYNNEI in the germline V gene. Trimming stripped 1 base from V and 2 bases from J, with 6 bases between. This CDR3 reads CASSEGQGNQPQHF. In DNA, the CDR3 is TGTGCCAGCAGTGAAGGGCAGGGCAATCAGCCCCAGCATTTT.

The genes are TRBV3-1 (or the pseudogene TRBV3-2) and TRBJ2-1; D is perhaps TRBD1 (6 bases). Looked up from germline, CDR1 is LGHDT and CDR2 is YNNKEL (reference sequence). The CDR3 is 15 amino acids. V shed 2 bases and J shed 9 bases, with 17 bases lying between them. CDR3 sequence: CASSQSGTHYGEQFF. CDR3 nucleotides: TGTGCCAGCAGCCAATCCGGGACACACTACGGTGAGCAGTTCTTC.